The 2 T cell receptor beta chains below all came from one sample that was sequenced in a study of cytomegalovirus exposure and HLA in healthy donors. Measured with immunoSEQ multiplex PCR; TCRdb has only the in-frame clones, and not every one. The sample has 70,000 to 80,000 clones, 94% seen once. The sample was PBMCs. The receptors here all came from a woman in her late teens or twenties in good health and CMV-seronegative.

V gene TRBV6-6 combines with J gene TRBJ2-1; no clear D. Trimming pared 5 bases from V and 8 bases from J, leaving 10 bases between. The CDR3 is 12 amino acids. CDR1 is MNHNY and CDR2 is SVGAGI in the germline V gene (reference sequence). The CDR3 here is CASSGSIYEQFF. In nucleotides, the CDR3 is TGTGCCAGCAGTGGTAGTATCTATGAGCAGTTCTTC.

The chain couples TRBV6-9 to TRBJ1-1; 7 bases are shared with TRBD1. CDR3 length: 14 amino acids. Unmatched junction bases numbered 8, after V lost 3 bases and J lost 7 bases. Germline V gives CDR1 MNHGY, CDR2 SVAAGI. Here the CDR3 DNA reads TGTGCCAGCAGTTACACGGGGACAGCCCATGAAGCTTTCTTT. Translating it yields CASSYTGTAHEAFF.